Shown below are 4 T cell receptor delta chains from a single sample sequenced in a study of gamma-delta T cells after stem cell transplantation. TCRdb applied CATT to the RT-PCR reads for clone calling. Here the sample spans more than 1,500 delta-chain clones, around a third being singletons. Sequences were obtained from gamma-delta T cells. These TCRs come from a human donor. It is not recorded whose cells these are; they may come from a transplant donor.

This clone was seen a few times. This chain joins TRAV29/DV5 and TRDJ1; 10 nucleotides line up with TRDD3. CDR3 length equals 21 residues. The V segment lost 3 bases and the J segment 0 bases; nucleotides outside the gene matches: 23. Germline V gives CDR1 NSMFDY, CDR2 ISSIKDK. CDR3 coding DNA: TGTGCAGCAACCGCCGGATGGGCTCCACGTACTGGGGGATCATACACCGATAAACTCATCTTT. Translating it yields CAATAGWAPRTGGSYTDKLIF.

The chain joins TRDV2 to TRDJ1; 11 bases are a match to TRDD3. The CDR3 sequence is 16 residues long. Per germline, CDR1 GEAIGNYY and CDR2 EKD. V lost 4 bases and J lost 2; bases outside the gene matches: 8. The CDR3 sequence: CACESMGDTGTDKLIF. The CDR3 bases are TGTGCCTGTGAGTCAATGGGGGATACGGGAACCGATAAACTCATCTTT.

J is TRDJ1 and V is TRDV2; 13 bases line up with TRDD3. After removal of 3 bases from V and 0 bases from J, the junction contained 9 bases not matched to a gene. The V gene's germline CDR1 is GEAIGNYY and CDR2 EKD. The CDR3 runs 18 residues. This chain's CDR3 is CACDPLLGDTPYTDKLIF. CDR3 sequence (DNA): TGTGCCTGTGACCCCCTACTGGGGGATACGCCCTACACCGATAAACTCATCTTT.

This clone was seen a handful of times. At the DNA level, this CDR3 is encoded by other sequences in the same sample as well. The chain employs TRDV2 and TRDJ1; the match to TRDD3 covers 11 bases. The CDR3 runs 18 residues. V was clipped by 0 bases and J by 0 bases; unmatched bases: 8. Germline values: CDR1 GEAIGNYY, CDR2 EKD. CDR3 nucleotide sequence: TGTGCCTGTGACACCGTGGGGGATACGCAGGGGTACACCGATAAACTCATCTTT. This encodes CACDTVGDTQGYTDKLIF.